One sample yielded the 18 T cell receptor beta chains listed below, sequenced in a study of early T cells in non-severe SARS-CoV-2 infection. MiXCR, run by TCRdb on the 5' RACE reads, gives a single entry per CDR3 protein. The sample carries over 50,000 distinct CDR3 sequences, 10% to 14% recorded once. The specimen was whole blood. These receptors were obtained from an adult who was a healthcare worker with PCR-confirmed SARS-CoV-2 infection or an uninfected control (not recorded which).

This clonotype was found many times. The chain combines TRBV20-1 with TRBJ2-3, with 8 bases matching TRBD2. Germline-derived CDR1 and CDR2 are DFQATT and SNEGSKA (reference sequence). The CDR3 contains 18 residues. The V and J ends lost 3 bases and 3 bases, in that order; junction bases with no gene match: 17. The CDR3 nucleotides read TGCAGTGCTAGCCCGGCCCGGGGGGGCGAAGTGGGAACAGATACGCAGTATTTT. It translates to CSASPARGGEVGTDTQYF.

This clonotype was seen ten or more times. The CDR3 sequence is CASSLVGTTNEKLFF. The CDR3 coding sequence is TGCGCCAGCAGCTTGGTCGGTACAACTAATGAAAAACTGTTTTTT. This rearrangement joins TRBV5-1 to TRBJ1-4; the D is unclear. V lost 0 bases and J 0 bases, leaving 6 bases between the germline ends. Germline V CDR1 and CDR2: SGHRS, YFSETQ. There are 15 residues in the CDR3.

The genes are TRBV29-1 and TRBJ1-1, with 7 nucleotides matching TRBD1. Per the germline V gene, CDR1 is SQVTM and CDR2 is ANQGSEA. This CDR3 is 12 amino acids long. CDR3 amino acids: CTATSGGTEAFF. DNA of the CDR3: TGCACCGCTACCTCAGGGGGCACTGAAGCTTTCTTT.

This clonotype was observed a handful of times. The V gene is TRBV7-9, the J gene TRBJ2-2; 9 nucleotides line up with TRBD2. Germline CDR1 and CDR2: SEHNR and FQNEAQ (reference sequence). The CDR3 consists of 15 residues. V lost 5 bases and J lost 3; bases outside the gene matches: 4. The CDR3 reads CASSPSGGYTGELFF. For the CDR3, the DNA is TGTGCCAGCAGCCCCAGCGGGGGGTACACCGGGGAGCTGTTTTTT.

This clonotype was detected many times. The junction departs from germline at one end; a sequencing error may be responsible. The genes are TRBV20-1 and TRBJ1-5, with D possibly matching TRBD1 (6 bases). The CDR3 is 12 residues long. Germline values: CDR1 DFQATT, CDR2 SNEGSKA (reference sequence). DNA for the CDR3: TGCAGTGCTCGAGAGGGGGATCAGCCCCAGCATTTT. Encoded protein: CSAREGDQPQHF.

The sample holds many counts of this clonotype. This chain uses TRBV2 with TRBJ2-3, with 8 positions matching TRBD2. Germline V gives CDR1 SNHLY, CDR2 FYNNEI. Trimming took 6 bases from V and 4 from J; bases not matched to a gene: 12. The CDR3 totals 16 residues. CDR3 DNA sequence: TGTGCCAGCAGCCCGGTCACGGGGGGGCCGCCAGATACGCAGTATTTT. This encodes CASSPVTGGPPDTQYF.

The gene calls are TRBV7-2 and TRBJ2-7; the match to TRBD2 covers 7 bases. Germline V gene lookup returns CDR1 SGHTA and CDR2 FQGNSA. This CDR3 comprises 18 residues. The trim removed 1 base at V and 1 base at J, leaving 13 bases unmatched. In DNA, the CDR3 is TGTGCCAGCAGCTTAGTCGGCCCCCTCGGGGGGATGTCCTACGAGCAGTACTTC. Its translation is CASSLVGPLGGMSYEQYF.

The genes are TRBV10-1 and TRBJ2-7, with D possibly matching TRBD1 (6 bases). CDR3 length: 15 amino acids. Trimming removed 4 bases from V and 4 bases from J, with 17 bases in between. Germline loops: CDR1 WNHNN, CDR2 SYGVQD (reference sequence). In DNA, the CDR3 is TGCGCCAGCAGTGGTTTGGTAGGGGACAAATACGAGCAGTACTTC. Translation: CASSGLVGDKYEQYF.

The chain has TRBV12-3 or TRBV12-4 and TRBJ2-1; 8 positions agree with TRBD1. This CDR3 region has 15 residues. V trimming: 2 bases; J trimming: 7 bases; junction bases outside the gene matches: 7. CDR3 residues: CASSLPGQVRNEQFF. The CDR3 DNA sequence: TGTGCCAGCAGTTTACCGGGACAGGTGAGAAATGAGCAGTTCTTC.

Many counts were recorded for this clonotype. The rearrangement links TRBV20-1 to TRBJ2-5; tentative D call: TRBD2 (5 bases). The V end was cut by 6 bases, the J end by 2 bases, with 16 bases between. Germline CDR1 is DFQATT and CDR2 is SNEGSKA (reference sequence). This CDR3 region has 14 residues. The CDR3 sequence: CSAGTSERQETQYF. DNA for the CDR3: TGCAGTGCCGGCACCAGCGAGCGGCAAGAGACCCAGTACTTC.

The CDR3 DNA sequence: TGTGCCACCAGCAAAAGTTCTAACGGGGGGGCTACAGATACGCAGTATTTT. It is translated as CATSKSSNGGATDTQYF. The rearrangement uses TRBV15 and TRBJ2-3; 8 nucleotides agree with TRBD2. Germline V lookup: CDR1 LNHNV, CDR2 YYDKDF (reference sequence). Trimming at V came to 4 bases and at J to 3 bases, leaving 12 bases not matched to a gene. The CDR3 sequence is 17 residues long.

The chain combines TRBV27 with TRBJ2-3; a weak D match, TRBD1 (5 bases). Trimming took off 2 bases at V and 3 bases at J, with 9 bases between the two ends. CDR1 and CDR2 from the germline V gene are MNHEY and SMNVEV (reference sequence). The CDR3 loop spans 14 amino acids. This chain's CDR3 is CASSLDRPTDTQYF. The CDR3 DNA reads as TGTGCCAGCAGTTTAGACAGACCGACAGATACGCAGTATTTT.

This clonotype was counted only a few times. The chain uses TRBV4-3 and TRBJ2-1; 9 nucleotides agree with TRBD1. CDR1 and CDR2 (germline): LGHNA, YSLEER. CDR3 length equals 15 residues. Trimming at V came to 2 bases and at J to 7 bases, leaving 6 bases not matched to a gene. The DNA for the CDR3 is TGCGCCAGCAGCCAAAGCCGGGACAGGGTAAATGAGCAGTTCTTC. This gives the protein CASSQSRDRVNEQFF.

This clonotype was counted between two and nine times. The chain employs TRBV12-5 and TRBJ2-2; 7 positions agree with TRBD2. The ends lost 7 bases at V and 4 bases at J; junction bases unmatched: 6. The CDR3 is 14 amino acids. The germline V gene has CDR1 LGHNT and CDR2 FRNRAP. CDR3 region: CASAWGGITGELFF. The CDR3 DNA reads as TGTGCTAGTGCCTGGGGGGGGATCACCGGGGAGCTGTTTTTT. The full variable domain, rest sourced from reference TRBV12-5 and TRBJ2-2, is DARVTQTPRHKVTEMGQEVTMRCQPILGHNTVFWYRQTMMQGLELLAYFRNRAPLDDSGMPKDRFSAEMPDATLATLKIQPSEPRDSAVYFCASAWGGITGELFFGEGSRLTVL.

This clonotype was recorded at least ten times. Germline and junction disagree at one end, which may indicate a read error. The chain uses TRBV20-1 and TRBJ1-6; perhaps TRBD1 as D (6 bases). CDR3 length equals 16 residues. The germline V gene has CDR1 DFQATT and CDR2 SNEGSKA (reference sequence). The DNA for the CDR3 is TGCAGTGCCGCGGGACACGATCCTTCCTATAATTCACCCCTCCATTTT. Translating it yields CSAAGHDPSYNSPLHF.

The genes are TRBV7-9 and TRBJ2-7, with 7 bases that match TRBD1. Germline loops: CDR1 SEHNR, CDR2 FQNEAQ (reference sequence). With V trimmed by 4 bases and J by 3 bases, 6 bases remained unmatched. CDR3 length: 14 residues. The CDR3 here is CASSSSGTDYEQYF. The CDR3 DNA reads as TGTGCCAGCAGCTCCTCCGGGACAGACTACGAGCAGTACTTC.

The chain is built from TRBV12-3 or TRBV12-4 and TRBJ1-2; weak D call: TRBD1 (5 bases). V dropped 8 bases and J dropped 2 bases, with 12 bases sitting between them. The CDR3 consists of 13 residues. The CDR3 DNA is TGTGCCAGCCGGCCAGGGTTAAACTATGGCTACACCTTC. This translates into CASRPGLNYGYTF.

This clonotype was detected many times. The rearrangement joins TRBV20-1 to TRBJ2-7; weak D call: TRBD1 (6 bases). V was shortened by 3 bases and J by 2 bases, with 17 bases between the two germline ends. The CDR3 consists of 15 residues. CDR1 is DFQATT, CDR2 SNEGSKA, per germline (reference sequence). The CDR3 loop reads CSASARSQGAYEQYF. CDR3 sequence (DNA): TGCAGTGCTAGCGCCAGGTCACAGGGCGCCTACGAGCAGTACTTC.